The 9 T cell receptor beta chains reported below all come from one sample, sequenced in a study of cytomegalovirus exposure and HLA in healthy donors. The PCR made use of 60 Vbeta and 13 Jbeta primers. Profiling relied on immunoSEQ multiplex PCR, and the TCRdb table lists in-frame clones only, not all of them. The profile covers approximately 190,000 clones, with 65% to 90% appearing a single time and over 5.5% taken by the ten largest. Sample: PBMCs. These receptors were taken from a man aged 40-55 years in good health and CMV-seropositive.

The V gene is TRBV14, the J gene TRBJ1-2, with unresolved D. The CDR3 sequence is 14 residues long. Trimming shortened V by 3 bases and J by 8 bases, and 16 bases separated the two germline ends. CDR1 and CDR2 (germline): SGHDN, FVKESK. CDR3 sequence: CASSQGSSIWGYTF. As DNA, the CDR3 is TGTGCCAGCAGCCAGGGCTCGTCCATTTGGGGCTACACCTTC. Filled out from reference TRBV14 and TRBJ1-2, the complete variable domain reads EAGVTQFPSHSVIEKGQTVTLRCDPISGHDNLYWYRRVMGKEIKFLLHFVKESKQDESGMPNNRFLAERTGGTYSTLKVQPAELEDSGVYFCASSQGSSIWGYTFGSGTRLTVV.

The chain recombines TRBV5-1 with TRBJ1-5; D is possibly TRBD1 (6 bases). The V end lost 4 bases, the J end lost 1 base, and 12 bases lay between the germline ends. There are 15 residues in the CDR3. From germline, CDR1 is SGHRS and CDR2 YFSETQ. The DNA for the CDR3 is TGCGCCAGCAGCCCAAGGGGGGGAAGCAATCAGCCCCAGCATTTT. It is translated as CASSPRGGSNQPQHF.

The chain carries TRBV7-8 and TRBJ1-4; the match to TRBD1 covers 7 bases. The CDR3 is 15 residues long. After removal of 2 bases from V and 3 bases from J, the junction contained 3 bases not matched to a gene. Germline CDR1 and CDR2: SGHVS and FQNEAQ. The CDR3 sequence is CASSLTGVPNEKLFF. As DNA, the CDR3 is TGTGCCAGCAGCTTAACAGGGGTTCCTAATGAAAAACTGTTTTTT.

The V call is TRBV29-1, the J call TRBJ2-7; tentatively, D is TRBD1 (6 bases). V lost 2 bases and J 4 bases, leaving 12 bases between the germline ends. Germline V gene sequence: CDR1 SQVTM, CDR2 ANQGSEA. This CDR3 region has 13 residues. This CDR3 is CSVEQDSPYEQYF. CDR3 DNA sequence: TGCAGCGTTGAACAGGACAGCCCTTACGAGCAGTACTTC.

CDR3 protein: CASSQDIAGGPLNEQFF. The CDR3 DNA is TGCGCCAGCAGCCAGGATATAGCGGGGGGCCCTTTAAATGAGCAGTTCTTC. V usage is TRBV4-1 and J usage is TRBJ2-1; TRBD2 matches at 10 bases. This CDR3 contains 17 residues. The germline V gene encodes CDR1 MGHRA and CDR2 YSYEKL. With V trimmed by 3 bases and J by 7 bases, 12 bases remained unmatched.

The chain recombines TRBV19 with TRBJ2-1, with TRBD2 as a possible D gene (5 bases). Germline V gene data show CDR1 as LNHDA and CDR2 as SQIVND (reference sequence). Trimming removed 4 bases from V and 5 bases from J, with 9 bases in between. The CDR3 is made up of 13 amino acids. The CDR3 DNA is TGTGCCAGTAGTAAGGACGGGAACAATGAGCAGTTCTTC. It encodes CASSKDGNNEQFF.

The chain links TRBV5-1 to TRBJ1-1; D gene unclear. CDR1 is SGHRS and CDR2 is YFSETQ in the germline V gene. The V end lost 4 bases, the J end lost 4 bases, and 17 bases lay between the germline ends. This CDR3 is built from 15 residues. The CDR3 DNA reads TGCGCCAGCAGCCCGCAGGCGGGGTTCGGCACTGAAGCTTTCTTT. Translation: CASSPQAGFGTEAFF.

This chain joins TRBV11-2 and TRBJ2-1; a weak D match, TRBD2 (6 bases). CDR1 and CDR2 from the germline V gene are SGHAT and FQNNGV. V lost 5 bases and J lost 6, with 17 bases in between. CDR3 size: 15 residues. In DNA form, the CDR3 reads TGTGCCAGCAGCCTACAACCCGGGCGGGGCAATGAGCAGTTCTTC. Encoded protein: CASSLQPGRGNEQFF. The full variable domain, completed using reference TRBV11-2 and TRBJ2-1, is EAGVAQSPRYKIIEKRQSVAFWCNPISGHATLYWYQQILGQGPKLLIQFQNNGVVDDSQLPKDRFSAERLKGVDSTLKIQPAKLEDSAVYLCASSLQPGRGNEQFFGPGTRLTVL.

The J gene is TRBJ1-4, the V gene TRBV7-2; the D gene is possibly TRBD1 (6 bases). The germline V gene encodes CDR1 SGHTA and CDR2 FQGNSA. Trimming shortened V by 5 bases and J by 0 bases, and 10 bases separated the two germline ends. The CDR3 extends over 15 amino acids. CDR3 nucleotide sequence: TGTGCCAGCAGCCCAAACAGGGCAACTAATGAAAAACTGTTTTTT. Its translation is CASSPNRATNEKLFF.